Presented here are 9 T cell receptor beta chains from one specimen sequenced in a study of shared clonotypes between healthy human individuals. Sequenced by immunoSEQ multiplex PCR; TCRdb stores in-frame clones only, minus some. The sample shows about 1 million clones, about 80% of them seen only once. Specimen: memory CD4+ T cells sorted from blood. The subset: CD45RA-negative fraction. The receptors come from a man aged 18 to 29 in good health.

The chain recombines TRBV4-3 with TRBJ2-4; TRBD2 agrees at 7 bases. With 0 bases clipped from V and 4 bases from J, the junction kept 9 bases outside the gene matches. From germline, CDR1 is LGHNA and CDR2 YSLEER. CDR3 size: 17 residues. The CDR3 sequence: CASSQDRPSGRKNIQYF. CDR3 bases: TGCGCCAGCAGCCAAGATCGACCTAGCGGAAGAAAAAACATTCAGTACTTC.

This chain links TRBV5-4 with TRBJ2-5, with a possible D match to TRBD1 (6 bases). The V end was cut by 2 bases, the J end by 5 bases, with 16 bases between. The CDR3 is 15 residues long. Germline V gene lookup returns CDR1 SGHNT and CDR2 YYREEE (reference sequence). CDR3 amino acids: CASSFPGTHSETQYF. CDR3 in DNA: TGTGCCAGCAGCTTCCCCGGGACACATTCGGAGACCCAGTACTTC.

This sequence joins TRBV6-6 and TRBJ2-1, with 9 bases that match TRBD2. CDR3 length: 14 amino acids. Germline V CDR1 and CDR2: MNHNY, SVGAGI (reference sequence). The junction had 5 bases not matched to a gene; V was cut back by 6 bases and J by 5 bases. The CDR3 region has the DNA TGTGCCAGCAGCAGGACTAGCGTAAACAATGAGCAGTTCTTC. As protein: CASSRTSVNNEQFF.

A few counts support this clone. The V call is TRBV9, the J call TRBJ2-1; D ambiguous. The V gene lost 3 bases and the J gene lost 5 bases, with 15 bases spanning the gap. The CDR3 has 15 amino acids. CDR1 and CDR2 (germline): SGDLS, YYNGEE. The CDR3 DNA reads TGTGCCAGCAGCGGCGACTTTGGGTCGCACAATGAGCAGTTCTTC. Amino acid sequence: CASSGDFGSHNEQFF. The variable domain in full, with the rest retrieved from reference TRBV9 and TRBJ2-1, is DSGVTQTPKHLITATGQRVTLRCSPRSGDLSVYWYQQSLDQGLQFLIQYYNGEERAKGNILERFSAQQFPDLHSELNLSSLELGDSALYFCASSGDFGSHNEQFFGPGTRLTVL.

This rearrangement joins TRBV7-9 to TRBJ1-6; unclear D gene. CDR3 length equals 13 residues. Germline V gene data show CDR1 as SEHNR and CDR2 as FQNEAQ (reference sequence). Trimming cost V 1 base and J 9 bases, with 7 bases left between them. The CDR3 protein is CASSLEVVSPLHF. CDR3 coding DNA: TGTGCCAGCAGCTTAGAGGTCGTTTCACCCCTCCACTTT.

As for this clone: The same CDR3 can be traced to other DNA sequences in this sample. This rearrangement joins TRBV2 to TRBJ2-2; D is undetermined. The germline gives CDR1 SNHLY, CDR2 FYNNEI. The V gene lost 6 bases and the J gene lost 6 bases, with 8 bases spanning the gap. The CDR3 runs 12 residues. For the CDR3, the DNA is TGTGCCAGCAGCGCCGAGCCCGGGGAGCTGTTTTTT. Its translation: CASSAEPGELFF.

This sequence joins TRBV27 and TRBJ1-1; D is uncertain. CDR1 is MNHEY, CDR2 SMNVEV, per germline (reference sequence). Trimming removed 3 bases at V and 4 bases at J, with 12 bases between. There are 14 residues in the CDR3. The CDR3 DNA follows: TGTGCCAGCAGTTTCGCCGTTCGGGGCACTGAAGCTTTCTTT. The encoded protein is CASSFAVRGTEAFF.

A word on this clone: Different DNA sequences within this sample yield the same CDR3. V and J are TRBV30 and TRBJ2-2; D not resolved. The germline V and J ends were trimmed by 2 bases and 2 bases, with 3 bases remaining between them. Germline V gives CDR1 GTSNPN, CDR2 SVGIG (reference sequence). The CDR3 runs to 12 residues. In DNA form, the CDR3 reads TGTGCCTGGAGTCTTAACACCGGGGAGCTGTTTTTT. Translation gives CAWSLNTGELFF.

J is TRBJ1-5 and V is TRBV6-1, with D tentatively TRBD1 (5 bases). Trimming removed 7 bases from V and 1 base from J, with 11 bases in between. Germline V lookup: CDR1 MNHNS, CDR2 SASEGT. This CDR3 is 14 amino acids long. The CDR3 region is CASMGVWSNQPQHF. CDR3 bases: TGTGCCAGCATGGGGGTATGGAGCAATCAGCCCCAGCATTTT.